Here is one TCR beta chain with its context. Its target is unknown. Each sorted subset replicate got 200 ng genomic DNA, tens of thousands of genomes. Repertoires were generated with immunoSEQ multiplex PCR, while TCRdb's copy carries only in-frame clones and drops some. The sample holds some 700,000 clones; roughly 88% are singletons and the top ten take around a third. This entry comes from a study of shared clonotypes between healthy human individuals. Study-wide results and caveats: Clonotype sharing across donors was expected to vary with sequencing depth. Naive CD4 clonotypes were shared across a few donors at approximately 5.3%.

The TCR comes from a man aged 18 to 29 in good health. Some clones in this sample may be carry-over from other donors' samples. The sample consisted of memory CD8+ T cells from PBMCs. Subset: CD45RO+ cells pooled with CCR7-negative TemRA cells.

DNA for the CDR3: TGTGCCAGCAGTGAAGGGTTAAGGACAGGGAATAATGAGCAGTTCTTC. It encodes CASSEGLRTGNNEQFF. V usage is TRBV6-1 and J usage is TRBJ2-1, with 8 bases identical to TRBD1. The CDR3 totals 16 residues. CDR1 is MNHNS, CDR2 SASEGT, per germline. V shed 1 base and J 7 bases; nucleotides not matched to a gene: 9.